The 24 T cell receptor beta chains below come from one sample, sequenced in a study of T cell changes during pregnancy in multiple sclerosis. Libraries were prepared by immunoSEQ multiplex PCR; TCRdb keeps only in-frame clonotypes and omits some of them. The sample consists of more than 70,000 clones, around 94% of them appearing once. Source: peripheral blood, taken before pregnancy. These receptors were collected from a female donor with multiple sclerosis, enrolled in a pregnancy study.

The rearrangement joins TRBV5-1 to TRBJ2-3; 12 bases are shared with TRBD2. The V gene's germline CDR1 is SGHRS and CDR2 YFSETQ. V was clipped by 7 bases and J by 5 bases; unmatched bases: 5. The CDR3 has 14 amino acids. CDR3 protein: CASGGLAGVDTQYF. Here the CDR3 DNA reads TGCGCCAGCGGGGGACTAGCGGGCGTAGATACGCAGTATTTT.

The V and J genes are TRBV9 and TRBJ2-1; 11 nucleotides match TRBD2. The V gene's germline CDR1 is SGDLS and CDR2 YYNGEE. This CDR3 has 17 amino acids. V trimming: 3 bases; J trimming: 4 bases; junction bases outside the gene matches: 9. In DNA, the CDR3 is TGTGCCAGCAGCGGAGCAACTAGCGGGAGAGGGTACAATGAGCAGTTCTTC. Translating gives CASSGATSGRGYNEQFF. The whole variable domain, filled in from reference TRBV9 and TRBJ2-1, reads DSGVTQTPKHLITATGQRVTLRCSPRSGDLSVYWYQQSLDQGLQFLIQYYNGEERAKGNILERFSAQQFPDLHSELNLSSLELGDSALYFCASSGATSGRGYNEQFFGPGTRLTVL.

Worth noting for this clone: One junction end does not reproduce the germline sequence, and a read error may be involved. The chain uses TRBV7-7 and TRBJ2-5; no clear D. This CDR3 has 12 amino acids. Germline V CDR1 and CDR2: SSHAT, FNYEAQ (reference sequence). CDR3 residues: CASSLDTKTQYF. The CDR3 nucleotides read TGTGCTAGCAGCTTAGACACGAAGACCCAGTACTTC.

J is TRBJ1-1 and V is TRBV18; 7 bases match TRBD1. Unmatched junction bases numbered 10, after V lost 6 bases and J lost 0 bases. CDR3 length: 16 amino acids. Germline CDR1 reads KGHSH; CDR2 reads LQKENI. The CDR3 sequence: CASSPGTEPMNTEAFF. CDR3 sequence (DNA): TGTGCCAGCTCTCCTGGGACAGAGCCCATGAACACTGAAGCTTTCTTT.

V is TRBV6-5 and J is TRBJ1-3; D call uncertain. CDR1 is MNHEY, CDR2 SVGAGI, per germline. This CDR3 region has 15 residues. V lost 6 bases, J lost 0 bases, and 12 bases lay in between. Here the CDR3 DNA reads TGTGCCAGCAGCTTAACGGGTAGCTCTGGAAACACCATATATTTT. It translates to CASSLTGSSGNTIYF.

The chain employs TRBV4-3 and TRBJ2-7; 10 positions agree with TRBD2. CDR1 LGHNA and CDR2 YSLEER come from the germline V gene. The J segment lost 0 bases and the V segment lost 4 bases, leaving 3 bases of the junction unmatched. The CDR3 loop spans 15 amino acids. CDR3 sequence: CASSPGTSDSYEQYF. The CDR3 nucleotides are TGCGCCAGCAGCCCCGGGACTAGCGACTCCTACGAGCAGTACTTC.

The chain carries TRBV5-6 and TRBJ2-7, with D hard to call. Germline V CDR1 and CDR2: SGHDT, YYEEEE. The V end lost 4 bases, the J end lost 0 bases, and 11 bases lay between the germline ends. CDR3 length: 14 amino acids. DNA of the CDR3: TGTGCCAGCAGCGATTCAGGCCCCTCCTACGAGCAGTACTTC. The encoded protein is CASSDSGPSYEQYF. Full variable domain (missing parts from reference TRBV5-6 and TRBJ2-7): DAGVTQSPTHLIKTRGQQVTLRCSPKSGHDTVSWYQQALGQGPQFIFQYYEEEERQRGNFPDRFSGHQFPNYSSELNVNALLLGDSALYLCASSDSGPSYEQYFGPGTRLTVT.

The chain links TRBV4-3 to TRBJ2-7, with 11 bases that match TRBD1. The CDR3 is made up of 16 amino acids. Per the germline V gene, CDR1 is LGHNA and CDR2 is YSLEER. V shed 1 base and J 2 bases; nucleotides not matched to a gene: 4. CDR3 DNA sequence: TGCGCCAGCAGCCAAGGGACAGGGGGCCCCCCCTACGAGCAGTACTTC. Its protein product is CASSQGTGGPPYEQYF.

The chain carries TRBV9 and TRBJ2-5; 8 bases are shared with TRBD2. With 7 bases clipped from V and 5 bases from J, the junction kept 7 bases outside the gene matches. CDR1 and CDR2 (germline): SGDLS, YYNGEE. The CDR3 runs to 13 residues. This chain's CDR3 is CASSAGVVETQYF. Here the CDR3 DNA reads TGTGCCAGCTCAGCGGGAGTTGTCGAGACCCAGTACTTC.

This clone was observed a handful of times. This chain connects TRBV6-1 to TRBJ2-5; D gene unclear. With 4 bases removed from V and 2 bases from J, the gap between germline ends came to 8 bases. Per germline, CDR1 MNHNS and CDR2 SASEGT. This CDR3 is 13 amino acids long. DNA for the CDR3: TGTGCCAGCAGTGGTGCGGAACAAGAGACCCAGTACTTC. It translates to CASSGAEQETQYF.

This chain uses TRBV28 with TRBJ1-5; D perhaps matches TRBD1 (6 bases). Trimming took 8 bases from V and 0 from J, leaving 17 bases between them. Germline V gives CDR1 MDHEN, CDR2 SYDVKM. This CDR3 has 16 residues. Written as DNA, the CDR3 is TGTGCCAGCTTTGAATCCGGACAGATTAGCAATCAGCCCCAGCATTTT. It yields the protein CASFESGQISNQPQHF.

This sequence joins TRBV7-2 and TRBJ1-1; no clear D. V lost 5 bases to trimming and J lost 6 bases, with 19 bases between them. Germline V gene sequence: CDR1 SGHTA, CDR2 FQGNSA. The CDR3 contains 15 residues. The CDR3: CASSPRGGMYAEAFF. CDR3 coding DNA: TGTGCCAGCAGCCCCCGCGGCGGGATGTACGCTGAAGCTTTCTTT.

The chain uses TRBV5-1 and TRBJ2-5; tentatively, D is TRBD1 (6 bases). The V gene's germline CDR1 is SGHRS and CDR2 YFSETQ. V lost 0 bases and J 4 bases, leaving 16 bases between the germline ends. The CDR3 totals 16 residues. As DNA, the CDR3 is TGCGCCAGCAGCTTGGCCGATGGATCGACAGGAGAGACCCAGTACTTC. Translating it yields CASSLADGSTGETQYF.

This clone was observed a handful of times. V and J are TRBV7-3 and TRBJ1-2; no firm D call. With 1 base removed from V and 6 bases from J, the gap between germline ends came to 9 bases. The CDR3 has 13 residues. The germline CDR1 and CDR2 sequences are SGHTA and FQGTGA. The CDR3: CASSLKGGDGYTF. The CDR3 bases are TGTGCCAGCAGCTTAAAGGGCGGGGATGGCTACACCTTC.

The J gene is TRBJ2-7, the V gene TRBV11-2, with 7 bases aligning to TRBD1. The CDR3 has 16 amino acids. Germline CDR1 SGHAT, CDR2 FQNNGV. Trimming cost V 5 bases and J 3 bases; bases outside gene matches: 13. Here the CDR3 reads CASSRGKGRGNYEQYF. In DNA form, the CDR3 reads TGTGCCAGCAGCAGGGGGAAGGGCAGGGGGAACTACGAGCAGTACTTC.

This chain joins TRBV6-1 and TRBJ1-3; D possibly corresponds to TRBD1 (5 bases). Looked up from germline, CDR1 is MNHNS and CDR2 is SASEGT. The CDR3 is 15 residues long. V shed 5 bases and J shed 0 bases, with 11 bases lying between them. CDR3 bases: TGTGCCAGCAGTTGGACACAAAGCTCTGGAAACACCATATATTTT. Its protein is CASSWTQSSGNTIYF.

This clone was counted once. The CDR3 here is CAWKVSGLYEQYF. The CDR3 DNA follows: TGTGCCTGGAAGGTTAGCGGGCTGTACGAGCAGTACTTC. The J gene is TRBJ2-7, the V gene TRBV30; 7 bases fit TRBD2. Trimming took 4 bases from V and 4 from J; bases not matched to a gene: 7. The CDR3 is 13 amino acids. Germline lookup yields CDR1 GTSNPN and CDR2 SVGIG (reference sequence).

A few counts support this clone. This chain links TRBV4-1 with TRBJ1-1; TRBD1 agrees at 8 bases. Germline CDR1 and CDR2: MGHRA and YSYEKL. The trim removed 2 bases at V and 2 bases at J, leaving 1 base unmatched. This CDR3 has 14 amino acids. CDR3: CASSQTGGNTEAFF. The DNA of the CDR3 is TGCGCCAGCAGCCAAACAGGGGGTAACACTGAAGCTTTCTTT.

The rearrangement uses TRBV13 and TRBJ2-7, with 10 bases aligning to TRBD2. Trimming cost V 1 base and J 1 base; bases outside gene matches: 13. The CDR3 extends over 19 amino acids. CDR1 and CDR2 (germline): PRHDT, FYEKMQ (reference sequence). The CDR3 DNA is TGTGCCAGCAGCTTAGTGTCAATGCTAGCGGGAGATGGGTCCTACGAGCAGTACTTC. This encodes CASSLVSMLAGDGSYEQYF.

The CDR3 DNA reads as TGTGCCAGCAGCTACGGGACAGGGTACGAGCAGTACTTC. This sequence encodes CASSYGTGYEQYF. The rearrangement uses TRBV11-2 and TRBJ2-7, with TRBD1 matching over 9 bases. The CDR3 loop spans 13 amino acids. In germline, CDR1 is SGHAT, CDR2 FQNNGV. V gave up 4 bases and J gave up 4 bases; unmatched junction bases: 2.

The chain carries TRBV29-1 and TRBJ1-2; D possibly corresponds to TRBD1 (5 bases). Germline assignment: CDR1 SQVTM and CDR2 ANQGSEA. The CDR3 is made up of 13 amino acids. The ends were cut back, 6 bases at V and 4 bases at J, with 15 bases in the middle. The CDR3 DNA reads TGCAGCGTCGAGGGCGGGGGGGTCTATGGCTACACCTTC. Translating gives CSVEGGGVYGYTF.

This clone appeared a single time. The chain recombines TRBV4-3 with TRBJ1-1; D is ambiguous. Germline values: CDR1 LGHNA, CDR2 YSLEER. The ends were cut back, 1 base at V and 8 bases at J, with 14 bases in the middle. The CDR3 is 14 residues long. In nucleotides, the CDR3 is TGCGCCAGCAGCCAAGGGAGGTCGCAATACGAAGCTTTCTTT. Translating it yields CASSQGRSQYEAFF.

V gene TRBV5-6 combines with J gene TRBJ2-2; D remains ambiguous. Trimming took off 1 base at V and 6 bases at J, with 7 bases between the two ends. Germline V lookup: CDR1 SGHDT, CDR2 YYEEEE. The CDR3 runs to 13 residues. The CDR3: CASSLLAAGELFF. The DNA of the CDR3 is TGTGCCAGCAGCTTGCTCGCGGCCGGGGAGCTGTTTTTT.

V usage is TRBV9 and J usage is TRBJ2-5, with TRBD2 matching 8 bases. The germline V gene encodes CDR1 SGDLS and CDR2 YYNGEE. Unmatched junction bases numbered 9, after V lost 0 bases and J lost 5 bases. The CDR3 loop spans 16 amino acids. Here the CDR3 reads CASSVDPGGAGETQYF. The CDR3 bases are TGTGCCAGCAGCGTAGACCCCGGGGGGGCCGGGGAGACCCAGTACTTC.